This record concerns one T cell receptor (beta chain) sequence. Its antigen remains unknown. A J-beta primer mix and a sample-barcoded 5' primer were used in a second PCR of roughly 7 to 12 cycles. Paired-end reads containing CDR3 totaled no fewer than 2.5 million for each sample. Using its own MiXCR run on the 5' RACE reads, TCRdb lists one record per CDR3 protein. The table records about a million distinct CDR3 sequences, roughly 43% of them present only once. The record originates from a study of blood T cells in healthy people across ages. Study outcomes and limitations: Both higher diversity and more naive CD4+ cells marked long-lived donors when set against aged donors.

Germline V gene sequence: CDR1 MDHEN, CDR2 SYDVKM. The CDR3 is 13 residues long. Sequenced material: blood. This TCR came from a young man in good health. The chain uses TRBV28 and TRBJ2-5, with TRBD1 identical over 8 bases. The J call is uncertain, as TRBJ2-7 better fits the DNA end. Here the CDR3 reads CASNGDRRYEQYF. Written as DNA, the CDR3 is TGTGCCAGCAACGGGGACAGGCGCTACGAGCAGTACTTC.